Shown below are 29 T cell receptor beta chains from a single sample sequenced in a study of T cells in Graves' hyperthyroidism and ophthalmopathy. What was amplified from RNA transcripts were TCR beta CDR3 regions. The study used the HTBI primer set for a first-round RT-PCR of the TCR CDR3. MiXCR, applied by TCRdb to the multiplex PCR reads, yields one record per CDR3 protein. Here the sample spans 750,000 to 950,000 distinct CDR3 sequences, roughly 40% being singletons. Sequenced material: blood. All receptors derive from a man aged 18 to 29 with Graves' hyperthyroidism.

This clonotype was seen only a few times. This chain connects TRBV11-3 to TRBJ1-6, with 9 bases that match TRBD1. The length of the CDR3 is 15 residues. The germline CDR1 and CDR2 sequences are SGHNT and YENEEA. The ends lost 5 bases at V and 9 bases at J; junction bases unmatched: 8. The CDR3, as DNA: TGTGCCAGCAGCCCAGGGACAGGGAATCCTTCACCCCTCCACTTT. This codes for CASSPGTGNPSPLHF.

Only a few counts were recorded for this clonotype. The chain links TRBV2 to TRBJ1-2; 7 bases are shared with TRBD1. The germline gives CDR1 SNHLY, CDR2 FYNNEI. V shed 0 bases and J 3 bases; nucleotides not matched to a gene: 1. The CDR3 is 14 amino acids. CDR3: CASSEAGQDYGYTF. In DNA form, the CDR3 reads TGTGCCAGCAGTGAAGCTGGACAGGACTATGGCTACACCTTC.

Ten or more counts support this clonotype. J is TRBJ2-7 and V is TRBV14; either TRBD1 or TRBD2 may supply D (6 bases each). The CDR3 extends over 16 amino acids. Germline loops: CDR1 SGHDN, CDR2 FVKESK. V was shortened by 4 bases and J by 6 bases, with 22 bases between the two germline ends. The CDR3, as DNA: TGTGCCAGCAGCCGAGTTGGGGGGCTCCCTCCTGGCGAGCAGTACTTC. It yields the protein CASSRVGGLPPGEQYF.

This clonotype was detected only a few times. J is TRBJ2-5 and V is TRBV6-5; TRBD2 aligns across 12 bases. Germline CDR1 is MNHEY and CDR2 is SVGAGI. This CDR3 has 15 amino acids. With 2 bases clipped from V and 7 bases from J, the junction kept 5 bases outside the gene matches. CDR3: CASSYKASGGGTQYF. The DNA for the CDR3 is TGTGCCAGCAGTTACAAGGCTAGCGGGGGGGGGACCCAGTACTTC.

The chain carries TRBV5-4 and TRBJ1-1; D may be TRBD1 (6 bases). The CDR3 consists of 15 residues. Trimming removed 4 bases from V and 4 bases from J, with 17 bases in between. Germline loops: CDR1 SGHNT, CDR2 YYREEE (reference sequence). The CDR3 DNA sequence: TGTGCCAGCAGCCTTGACAGGTGGTACGGCACTGAAGCTTTCTTT. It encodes CASSLDRWYGTEAFF.

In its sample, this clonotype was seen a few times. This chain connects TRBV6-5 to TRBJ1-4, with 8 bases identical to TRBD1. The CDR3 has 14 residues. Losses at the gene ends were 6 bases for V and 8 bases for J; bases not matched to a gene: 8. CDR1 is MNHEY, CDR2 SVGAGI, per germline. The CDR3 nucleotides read TGTGCCAGCAGCCCCAGGGGGCTGAGCGAAAAACTGTTTTTT. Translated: CASSPRGLSEKLFF.

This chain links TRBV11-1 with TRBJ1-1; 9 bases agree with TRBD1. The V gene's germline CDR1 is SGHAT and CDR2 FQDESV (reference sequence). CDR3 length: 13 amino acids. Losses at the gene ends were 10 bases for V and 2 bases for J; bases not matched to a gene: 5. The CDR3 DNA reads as TGTGCCACAGGGGACAGGGCAAACACTGAAGCTTTCTTT. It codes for CATGDRANTEAFF.

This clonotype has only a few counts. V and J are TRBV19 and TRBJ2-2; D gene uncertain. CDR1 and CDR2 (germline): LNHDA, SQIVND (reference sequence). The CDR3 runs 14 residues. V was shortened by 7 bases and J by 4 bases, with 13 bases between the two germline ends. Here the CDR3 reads CASKAGDFTGELFF. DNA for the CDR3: TGTGCCAGTAAGGCCGGAGACTTCACCGGGGAGCTGTTTTTT.

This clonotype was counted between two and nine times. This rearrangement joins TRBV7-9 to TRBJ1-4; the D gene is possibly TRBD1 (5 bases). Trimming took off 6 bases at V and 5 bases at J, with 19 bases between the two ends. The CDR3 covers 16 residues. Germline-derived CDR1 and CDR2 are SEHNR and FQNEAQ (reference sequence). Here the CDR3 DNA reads TGTGCCAGCAGGATCGTCGAGGGGCAGAAAAATGAAAAACTGTTTTTT. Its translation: CASRIVEGQKNEKLFF.

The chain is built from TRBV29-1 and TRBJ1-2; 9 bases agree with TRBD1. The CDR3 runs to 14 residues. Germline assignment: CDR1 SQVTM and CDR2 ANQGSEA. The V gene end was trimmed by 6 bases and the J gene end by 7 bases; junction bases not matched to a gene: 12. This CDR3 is CSVKIRDREAGYTF. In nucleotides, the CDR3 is TGCAGCGTCAAAATCCGGGACAGGGAGGCTGGCTACACCTTC.

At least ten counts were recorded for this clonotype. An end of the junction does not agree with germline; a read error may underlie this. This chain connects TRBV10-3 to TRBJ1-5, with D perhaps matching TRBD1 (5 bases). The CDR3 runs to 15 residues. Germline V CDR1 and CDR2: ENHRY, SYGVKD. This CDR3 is CASSAPGKSNQPQHF. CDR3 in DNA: TGTGCCAGCAGTGCTCCAGGGAAGAGCAATCAGCCCCAGCATTTT.

The CDR3 is CASSSVIDREQETQYF. The DNA for the CDR3 is TGCGCCAGCAGCTCGGTCATAGACAGGGAACAAGAGACCCAGTACTTC. The rearrangement links TRBV5-1 to TRBJ2-5, with TRBD1 matching over 7 bases. The CDR3 runs to 16 residues. In germline, CDR1 is SGHRS, CDR2 YFSETQ. J lost 2 bases, V lost 3 bases, and 10 bases had no gene match.

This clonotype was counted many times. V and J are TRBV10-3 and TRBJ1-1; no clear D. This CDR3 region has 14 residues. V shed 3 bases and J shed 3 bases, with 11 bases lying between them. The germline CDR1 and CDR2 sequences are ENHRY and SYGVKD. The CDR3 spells CAISESLGDTEAFF. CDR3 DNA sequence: TGTGCCATCAGTGAATCACTCGGGGACACTGAAGCTTTCTTT.

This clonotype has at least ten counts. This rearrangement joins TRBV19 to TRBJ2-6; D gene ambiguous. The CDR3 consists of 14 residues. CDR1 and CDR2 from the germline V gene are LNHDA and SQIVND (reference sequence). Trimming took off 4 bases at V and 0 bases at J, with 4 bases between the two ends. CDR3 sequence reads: CASSTTSGANVLTF. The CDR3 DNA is TGTGCCAGTAGTACTACCTCTGGGGCCAACGTCCTGACTTTC.

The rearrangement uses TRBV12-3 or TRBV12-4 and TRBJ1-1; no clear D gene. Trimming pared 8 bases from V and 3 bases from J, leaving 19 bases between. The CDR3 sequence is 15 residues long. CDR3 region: CASGATGRLDTEAFF. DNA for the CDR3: TGTGCCAGCGGAGCGACGGGCAGGTTGGACACTGAAGCTTTCTTT.

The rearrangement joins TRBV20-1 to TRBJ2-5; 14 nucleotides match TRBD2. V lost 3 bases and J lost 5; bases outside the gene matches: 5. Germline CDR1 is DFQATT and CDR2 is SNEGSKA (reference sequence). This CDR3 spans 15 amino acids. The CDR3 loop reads CSARSGLAGDETQYF. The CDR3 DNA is TGCAGTGCTAGGTCGGGACTAGCGGGGGATGAGACCCAGTACTTC.

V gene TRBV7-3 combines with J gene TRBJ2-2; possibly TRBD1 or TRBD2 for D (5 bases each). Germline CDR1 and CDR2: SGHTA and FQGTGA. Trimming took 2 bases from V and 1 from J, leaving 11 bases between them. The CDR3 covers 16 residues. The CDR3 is CASSLFGTMNTGELFF. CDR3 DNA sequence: TGTGCCAGCAGCTTATTTGGGACGATGAACACCGGGGAGCTGTTTTTT.

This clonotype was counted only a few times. As DNA, the CDR3 is TGTGCCAGCAGCGCCCGGGACATGAATGAAAAACTGTTTTTT. Protein sequence: CASSARDMNEKLFF. The chain links TRBV14 to TRBJ1-4, with D perhaps TRBD1 (6 bases). V lost 5 bases to trimming and J lost 5 bases, with 12 bases between them. Germline CDR1 reads SGHDN; CDR2 reads FVKESK. CDR3 length: 14 residues.

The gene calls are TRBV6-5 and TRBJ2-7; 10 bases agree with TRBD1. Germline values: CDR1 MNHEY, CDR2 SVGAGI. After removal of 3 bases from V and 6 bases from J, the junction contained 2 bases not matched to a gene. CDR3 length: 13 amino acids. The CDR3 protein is CASSYGQGGEQYF. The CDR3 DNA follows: TGTGCCAGCAGTTATGGACAGGGGGGCGAGCAGTACTTC.

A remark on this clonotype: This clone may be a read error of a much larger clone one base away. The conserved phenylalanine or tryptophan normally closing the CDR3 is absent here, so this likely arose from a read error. The CDR3 coding sequence is TGCAGCACCCTCTCGGAGGGGACTGAAGCTTTCCTT. Translating it yields CSTLSEGTEAFL. V gene TRBV20-1 combines with J gene TRBJ1-1; D is possibly TRBD1 (5 bases). This CDR3 contains 12 residues. Germline values: CDR1 DFQATT, CDR2 SNEGSKA (reference sequence).

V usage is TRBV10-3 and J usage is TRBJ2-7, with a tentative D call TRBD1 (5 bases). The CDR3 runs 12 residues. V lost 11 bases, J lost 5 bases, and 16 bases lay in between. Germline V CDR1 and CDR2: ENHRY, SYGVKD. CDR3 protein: CAVASGANEQYF. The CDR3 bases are TGTGCCGTCGCCTCTGGGGCCAACGAGCAGTACTTC.

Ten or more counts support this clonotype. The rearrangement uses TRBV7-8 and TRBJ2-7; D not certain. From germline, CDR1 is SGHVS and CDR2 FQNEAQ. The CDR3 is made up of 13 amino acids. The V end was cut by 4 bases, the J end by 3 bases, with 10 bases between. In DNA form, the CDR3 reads TGTGCCAGCAGCTCAAGAGGTGGCTACGAGCAGTACTTC. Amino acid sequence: CASSSRGGYEQYF.

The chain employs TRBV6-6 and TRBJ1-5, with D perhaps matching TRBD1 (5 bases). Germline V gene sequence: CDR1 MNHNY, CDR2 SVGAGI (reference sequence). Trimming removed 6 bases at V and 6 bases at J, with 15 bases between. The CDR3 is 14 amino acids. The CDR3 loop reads CASSYDSSSQPQHF. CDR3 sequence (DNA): TGTGCCAGCAGCTATGACAGTTCCAGTCAGCCCCAGCATTTT.

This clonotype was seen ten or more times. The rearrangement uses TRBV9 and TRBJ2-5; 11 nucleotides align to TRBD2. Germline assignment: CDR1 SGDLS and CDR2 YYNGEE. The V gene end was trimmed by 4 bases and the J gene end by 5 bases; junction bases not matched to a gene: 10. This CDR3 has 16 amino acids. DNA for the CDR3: TGTGCCAGCAGCCCCGTAGCGGCTAGCGGGGGGGAGACCCAGTACTTC. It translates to CASSPVAASGGETQYF. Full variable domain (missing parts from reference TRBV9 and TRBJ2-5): DSGVTQTPKHLITATGQRVTLRCSPRSGDLSVYWYQQSLDQGLQFLIQYYNGEERAKGNILERFSAQQFPDLHSELNLSSLELGDSALYFCASSPVAASGGETQYFGPGTRLLVL.

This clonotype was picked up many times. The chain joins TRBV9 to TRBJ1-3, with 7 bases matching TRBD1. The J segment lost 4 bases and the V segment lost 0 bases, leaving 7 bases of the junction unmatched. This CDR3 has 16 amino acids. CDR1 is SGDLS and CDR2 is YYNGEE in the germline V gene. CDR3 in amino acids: CASSVGKGARGNTIYF. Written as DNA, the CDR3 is TGTGCCAGCAGCGTAGGAAAGGGGGCGCGAGGAAACACCATATATTTT.

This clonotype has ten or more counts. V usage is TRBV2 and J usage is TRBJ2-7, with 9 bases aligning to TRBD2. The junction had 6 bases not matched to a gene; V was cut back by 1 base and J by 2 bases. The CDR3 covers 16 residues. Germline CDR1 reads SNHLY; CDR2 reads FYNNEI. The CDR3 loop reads CASSEERSSGTYEQYF. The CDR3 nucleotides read TGTGCCAGCAGTGAAGAGCGGTCTAGCGGGACCTACGAGCAGTACTTC.

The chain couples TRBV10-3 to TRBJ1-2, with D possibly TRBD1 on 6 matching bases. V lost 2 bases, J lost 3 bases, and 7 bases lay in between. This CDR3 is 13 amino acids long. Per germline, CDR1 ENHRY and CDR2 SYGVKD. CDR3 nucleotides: TGTGCCATCAGTGAGAAGGGGGACTATGGCTACACCTTC. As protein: CAISEKGDYGYTF.

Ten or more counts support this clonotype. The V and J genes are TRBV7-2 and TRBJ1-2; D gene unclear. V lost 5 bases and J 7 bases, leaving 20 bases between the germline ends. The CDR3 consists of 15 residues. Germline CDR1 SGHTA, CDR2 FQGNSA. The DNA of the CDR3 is TGTGCCAGCAGCCGATACGACGGGCGCGAGGGTGGCTACACCTTC. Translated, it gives CASSRYDGREGGYTF.

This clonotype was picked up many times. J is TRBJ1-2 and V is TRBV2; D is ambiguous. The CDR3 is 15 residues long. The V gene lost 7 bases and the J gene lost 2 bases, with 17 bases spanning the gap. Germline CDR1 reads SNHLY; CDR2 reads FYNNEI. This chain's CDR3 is CASISGRNWNYGYTF. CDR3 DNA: TGTGCCAGCATATCTGGACGGAACTGGAACTATGGCTACACCTTC.